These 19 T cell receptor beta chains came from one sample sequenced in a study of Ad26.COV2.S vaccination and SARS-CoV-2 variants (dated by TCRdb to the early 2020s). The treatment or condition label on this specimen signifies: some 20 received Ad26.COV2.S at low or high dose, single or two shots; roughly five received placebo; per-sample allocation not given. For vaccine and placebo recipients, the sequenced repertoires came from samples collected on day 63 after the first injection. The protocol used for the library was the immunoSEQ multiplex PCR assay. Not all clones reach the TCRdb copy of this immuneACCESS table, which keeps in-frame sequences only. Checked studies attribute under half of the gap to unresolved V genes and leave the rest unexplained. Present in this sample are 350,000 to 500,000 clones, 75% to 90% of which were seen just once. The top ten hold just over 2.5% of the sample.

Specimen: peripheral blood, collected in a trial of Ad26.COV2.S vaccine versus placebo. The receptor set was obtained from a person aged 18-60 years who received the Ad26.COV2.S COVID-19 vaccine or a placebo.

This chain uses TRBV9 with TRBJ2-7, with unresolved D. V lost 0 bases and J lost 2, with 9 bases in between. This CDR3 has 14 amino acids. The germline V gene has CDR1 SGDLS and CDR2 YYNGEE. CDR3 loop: CASSVDITPYEQYF. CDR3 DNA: TGTGCCAGCAGCGTAGACATTACTCCCTACGAGCAGTACTTC. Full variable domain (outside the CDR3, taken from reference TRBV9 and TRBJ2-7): DSGVTQTPKHLITATGQRVTLRCSPRSGDLSVYWYQQSLDQGLQFLIQYYNGEERAKGNILERFSAQQFPDLHSELNLSSLELGDSALYFCASSVDITPYEQYFGPGTRLTVT.

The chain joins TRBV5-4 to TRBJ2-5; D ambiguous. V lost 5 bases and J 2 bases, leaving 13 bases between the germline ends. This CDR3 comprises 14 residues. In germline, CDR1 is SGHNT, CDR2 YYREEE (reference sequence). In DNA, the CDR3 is TGTGCCAGCAGGCCCGACACGGATCAAGAGACCCAGTACTTC. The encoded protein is CASRPDTDQETQYF.

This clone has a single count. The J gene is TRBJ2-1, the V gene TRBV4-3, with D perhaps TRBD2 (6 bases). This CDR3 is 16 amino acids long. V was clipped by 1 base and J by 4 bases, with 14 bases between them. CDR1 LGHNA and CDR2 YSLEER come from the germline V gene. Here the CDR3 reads CASSQVGGRGYNEQFF. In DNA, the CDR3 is TGCGCCAGCAGCCAAGTTGGAGGGAGAGGGTACAATGAGCAGTTCTTC.

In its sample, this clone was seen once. In DNA form, the CDR3 reads TGTGCCAGCAGCCCGAGGGAGCCGTCTAGTGGTCTGGGTACTGAAGCTTTCTTT. This translates into CASSPREPSSGLGTEAFF. This chain joins TRBV9 and TRBJ1-1; D is unresolved. This CDR3 has 18 amino acids. Trimming took 4 bases from V and 5 from J, leaving 27 bases between them. Germline V CDR1 and CDR2: SGDLS, YYNGEE.

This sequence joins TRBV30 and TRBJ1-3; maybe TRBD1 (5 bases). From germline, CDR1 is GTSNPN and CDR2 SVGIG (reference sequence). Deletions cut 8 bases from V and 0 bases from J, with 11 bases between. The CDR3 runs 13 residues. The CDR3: CAETGSSGNTIYF. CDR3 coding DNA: TGTGCCGAAACAGGAAGCTCTGGAAACACCATATATTTT.

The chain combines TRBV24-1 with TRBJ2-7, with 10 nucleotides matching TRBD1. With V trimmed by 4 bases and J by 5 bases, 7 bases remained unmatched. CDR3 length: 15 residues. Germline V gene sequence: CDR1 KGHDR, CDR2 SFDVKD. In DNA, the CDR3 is TGTGCCACCAGTGACCCCAGGGGGACAGGGGACGAGCAGTACTTC. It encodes CATSDPRGTGDEQYF.

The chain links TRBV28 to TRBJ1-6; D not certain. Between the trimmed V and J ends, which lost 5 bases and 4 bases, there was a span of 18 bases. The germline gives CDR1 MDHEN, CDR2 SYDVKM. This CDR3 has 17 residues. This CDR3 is CASSPSTERYYNSPLHF. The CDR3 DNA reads TGTGCCAGCAGTCCCTCGACCGAGAGGTATTATAATTCACCCCTCCACTTT.

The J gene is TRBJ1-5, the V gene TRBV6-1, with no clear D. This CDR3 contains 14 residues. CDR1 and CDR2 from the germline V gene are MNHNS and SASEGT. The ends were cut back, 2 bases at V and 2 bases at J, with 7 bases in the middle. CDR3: CASSETGGNQPQHF. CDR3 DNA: TGTGCCAGCAGTGAAACTGGGGGCAATCAGCCCCAGCATTTT.

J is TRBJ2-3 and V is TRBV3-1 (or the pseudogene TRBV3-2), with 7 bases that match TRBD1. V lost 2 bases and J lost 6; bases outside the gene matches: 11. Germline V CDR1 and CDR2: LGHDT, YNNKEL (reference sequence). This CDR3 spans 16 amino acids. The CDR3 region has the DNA TGTGCCAGCAGCCAACCCGCTGAGGGGGCCATCGATACGCAGTATTTT. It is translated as CASSQPAEGAIDTQYF.

The CDR3 coding sequence is TGTGCCAGCAGTTCTTCCGACAGGCCGAACACTGAAGCTTTCTTT. Translated, it gives CASSSSDRPNTEAFF. J is TRBJ1-1 and V is TRBV28, with D perhaps TRBD1 (6 bases). The length of the CDR3 is 15 residues. Germline-derived CDR1 and CDR2 are MDHEN and SYDVKM. Trimming stripped 4 bases from V and 1 base from J, with 13 bases between.

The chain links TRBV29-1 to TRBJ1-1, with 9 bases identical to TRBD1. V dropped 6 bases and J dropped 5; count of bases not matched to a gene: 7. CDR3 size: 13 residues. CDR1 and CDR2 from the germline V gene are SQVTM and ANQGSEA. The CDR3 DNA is TGCAGCGTGGGACAGGGTGCGGGGACTGAAGCTTTCTTT. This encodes CSVGQGAGTEAFF.

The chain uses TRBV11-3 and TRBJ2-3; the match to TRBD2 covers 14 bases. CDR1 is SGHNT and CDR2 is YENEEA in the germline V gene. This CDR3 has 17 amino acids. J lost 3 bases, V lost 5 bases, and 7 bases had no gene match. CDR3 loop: CASSPRRTSGRTDTQYF. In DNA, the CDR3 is TGTGCCAGCAGCCCCCGCCGGACTAGCGGGAGGACAGATACGCAGTATTTT. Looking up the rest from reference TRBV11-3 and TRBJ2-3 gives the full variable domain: EAGVVQSPRYKIIEKKQPVAFWCNPISGHNTLYWYLQNLGQGPELLIRYENEEAVDDSQLPKDRFSAERLKGVDSTLKIQPAELGDSAVYLCASSPRRTSGRTDTQYFGPGTRLTVL.

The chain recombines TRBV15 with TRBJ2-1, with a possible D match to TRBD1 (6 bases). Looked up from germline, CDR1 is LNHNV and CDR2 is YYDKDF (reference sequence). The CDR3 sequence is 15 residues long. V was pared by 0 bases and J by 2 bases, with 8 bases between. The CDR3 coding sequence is TGTGCCACCAGCAGAGATAGGGGGACCTACAATGAGCAGTTCTTC. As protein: CATSRDRGTYNEQFF.

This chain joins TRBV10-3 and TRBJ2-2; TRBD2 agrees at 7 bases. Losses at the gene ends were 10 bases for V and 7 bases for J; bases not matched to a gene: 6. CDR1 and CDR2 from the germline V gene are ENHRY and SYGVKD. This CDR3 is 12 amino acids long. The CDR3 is CASRLAGGELFF. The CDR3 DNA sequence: TGTGCCAGCAGACTAGCCGGCGGGGAGCTGTTTTTT.

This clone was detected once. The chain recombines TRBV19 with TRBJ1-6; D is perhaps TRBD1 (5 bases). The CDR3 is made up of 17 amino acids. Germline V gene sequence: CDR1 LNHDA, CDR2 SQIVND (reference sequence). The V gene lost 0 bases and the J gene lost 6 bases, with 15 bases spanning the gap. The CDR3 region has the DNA TGTGCCAGTAGTATAGATGGGGGTACGCACCGTAATTCACCCCTCCACTTT. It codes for CASSIDGGTHRNSPLHF. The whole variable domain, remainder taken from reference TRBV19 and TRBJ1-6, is DGGITQSPKYLFRKEGQNVTLSCEQNLNHDAMYWYRQDPGQGLRLIYYSQIVNDFQKGDIAEGYSVSREKKESFPLTVTSAQKNPTAFYLCASSIDGGTHRNSPLHFGNGTRLTVT.

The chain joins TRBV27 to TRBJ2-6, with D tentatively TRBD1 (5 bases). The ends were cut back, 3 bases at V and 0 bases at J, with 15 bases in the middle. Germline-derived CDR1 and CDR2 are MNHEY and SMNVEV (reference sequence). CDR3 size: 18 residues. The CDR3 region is CASSFGRASNSGANVLTF. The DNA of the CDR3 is TGTGCCAGCAGTTTCGGCAGGGCCTCAAACTCTGGGGCCAACGTCCTGACTTTC.

In DNA form, the CDR3 reads TGTGCCAGCAGCCGCAGGGGGTCTGGAAACACCATATATTTT. Translation gives CASSRRGSGNTIYF. The chain uses TRBV7-2 and TRBJ1-3, with 7 nucleotides matching TRBD1. The CDR3 consists of 14 residues. Looked up from germline, CDR1 is SGHTA and CDR2 is FQGNSA. V dropped 5 bases and J dropped 1; count of bases not matched to a gene: 2. Filled out from reference TRBV7-2 and TRBJ1-3, the complete variable domain reads GAGVSQSPSNKVTEKGKDVELRCDPISGHTALYWYRQSLGQGLEFLIYFQGNSAPDKSGLPSDRFSAERTGGSVSTLTIQRTQQEDSAVYLCASSRRGSGNTIYFGEGSWLTVV.

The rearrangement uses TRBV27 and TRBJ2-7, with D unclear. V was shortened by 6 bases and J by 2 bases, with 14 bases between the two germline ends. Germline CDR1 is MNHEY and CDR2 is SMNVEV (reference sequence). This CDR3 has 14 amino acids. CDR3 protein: CASSPLDGPYEQYF. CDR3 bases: TGTGCCAGCAGCCCACTTGACGGGCCCTACGAGCAGTACTTC.

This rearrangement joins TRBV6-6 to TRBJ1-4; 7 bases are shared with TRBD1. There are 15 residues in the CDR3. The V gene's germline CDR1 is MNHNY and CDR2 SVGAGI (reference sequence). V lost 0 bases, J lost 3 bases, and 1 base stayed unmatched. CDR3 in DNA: TGTGCCAGCAGTTACTCGGGACAGTCTAATGAAAAACTGTTTTTT. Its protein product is CASSYSGQSNEKLFF.